This is a list of T cell receptor beta chains from one sample in a study of PD-1 blockade in classical Hodgkin lymphoma. Method: immunoSEQ multiplex PCR; TCRdb's copy keeps in-frame clones and lacks some. The sample records 21,000 or so clones, 80% being singletons. The sequences come from peripheral blood mononuclear cells (PBMCs), collected before the second cycle of nivolumab. These receptors originate from a human donor with classical Hodgkin lymphoma. Each CDR3 is given with its conserved first and last residue. Fields, in order: J gene, CDR3 length, clone size, V gene, D gene, CDR3 DNA, CDR3 protein. A D gene is named only where the DNA matches it firmly. Some rows mark clone size as missing; the rest say once, few, many or name a class of expanded clone.

TRBJ2-1	13	-	TRBV6-1	TRBD2	TGTGCAGAGGGGACTAGCGGGGGCAATGAGCAGTTCTTC	CAEGTSGGNEQFF
TRBJ2-6	21	-	TRBV5-3	-	TGTGCCAGAAGCGGGCTCTGGCAGGTGGGGTCCGCCCTCTCTGGGGCCAACGTCCTGACTTTC	CARSGLWQVGSALSGANVLTF
TRBJ2-3	15	-	TRBV15	-	TGTGCCACCAGCAGGAGTATCTTAAGCACAGATACGCAGTATTTT	CATSRSILSTDTQYF
TRBJ2-2	13	-	TRBV28	TRBD2	TGTGCCAGCCTAGCGGGGAACACCGGGGAGCTGTTTTTT	CASLAGNTGELFF
TRBJ2-1	13	-	TRBV29-1	-	TGCAGCGCGACAGCTAGCTCCTACAATGAGCAGTTCTTC	CSATASSYNEQFF
TRBJ2-5	13	-	TRBV2	TRBD2	TGTGCCAGCACGCAGCGGGGGGTTGGGACCCAGTACTTC	CASTQRGVGTQYF
TRBJ2-7	13	-	TRBV25-1	-	TGTGCCAGCAGTGCCAGGGGAACATACGAGCAGTACTTC	CASSARGTYEQYF
TRBJ2-4	19	-	TRBV29-1	-	TGCAGCGTTGAAGGATCAACAGACAGCCTGGGGGCGGCCAAAAACATTCAGTACTTC	CSVEGSTDSLGAAKNIQYF
TRBJ2-3	14	-	TRBV29-1	-	TGCAGCGTAACAGGCATTACTAGCACAGATACGCAGTATTTT	CSVTGITSTDTQYF
TRBJ2-1	16	medium-sized	TRBV6-1	-	TGTGCCAGCAGTGGACGGAGTAGGGCATCCTACAATGAGCAGTTCTTC	CASSGRSRASYNEQFF
TRBJ1-1	16	-	TRBV6-5	TRBD1	TGTGCCAGCAGTTCCCCACAGGGGGCGATAAACACTGAAGCTTTCTTT	CASSSPQGAINTEAFF
TRBJ1-4	15	-	TRBV11-2	-	TGTGCCAGCAGCTTAGGGCCGGGACTTAATGAAAAACTGTTTTTT	CASSLGPGLNEKLFF
TRBJ2-4	13	-	TRBV7-9	-	TGTGCCAGCAGCTTAGTAGGGGTAAACATTCAGTACTTC	CASSLVGVNIQYF
TRBJ1-2	14	-	TRBV28	-	TGTGCCAGCACCTTGGTGCTCGCTAACTATGGCTACACCTTC	CASTLVLANYGYTF
TRBJ2-1	16	-	TRBV28	TRBD2	TGTGCCAGCAGTTTAAGGAGCGGGGGGTCCTACAATGAGCAGTTCTTC	CASSLRSGGSYNEQFF
TRBJ2-1	16	-	TRBV9	-	TGTGCCAGCAGCGGGTCCCGCAAGTTGATCCCTTATGAGCAGTTCTTC	CASSGSRKLIPYEQFF
TRBJ1-1	12	-	TRBV2	-	TGTGCCAGCAGTGAAGTGGGTATTGAAGCTTTCTTT	CASSEVGIEAFF
TRBJ1-2	14	-	TRBV27	TRBD1	TGTGCCAGCAGTTCATGGGACAGGGGCTATGGCTACACCTTC	CASSSWDRGYGYTF
TRBJ2-1	15	-	TRBV5-1	TRBD2	TGCGCCAGCAGCCCTTTAGCGGGAGGGTACAATGAGCAGTTCTTC	CASSPLAGGYNEQFF
TRBJ2-1	18	-	TRBV6-1	TRBD2	TGTGCCAGCAGTGATTTTCCGACTAGCGGGAGTTTCTACAATGAGCAGTTCTTC	CASSDFPTSGSFYNEQFF
TRBJ2-2	16	-	TRBV27	-	TGTGCCAGCAGTTATCAGCGCCGCGATGTCACCGGGGAGCTGTTTTTT	CASSYQRRDVTGELFF
TRBJ2-6	14	-	TRBV19	-	TGTGCCAGTGAACAGGGTGCTGGGGCCAACGTCCTGACTTTC	CASEQGAGANVLTF
TRBJ2-3	17	-	TRBV13	TRBD1	TGTGCCAGCAGCCGCCGCGGACAGGGCTCCCTCACAGATACGCAGTATTTT	CASSRRGQGSLTDTQYF
TRBJ2-1	22	-	TRBV14	TRBD1	TGTGCCAGCAGCCAAGCCTTACAGGGGCTCCCCGCGAGGGTCAGCTCCTACAATGAGCAGTTCTTC	CASSQALQGLPARVSSYNEQFF
TRBJ2-7	15	-	TRBV7-2	TRBD1	TGTGCCAGCAGACTTGGGGGGACAGGGGTTTACGAGCAGTACTTC	CASRLGGTGVYEQYF
TRBJ2-1	16	-	TRBV30	-	TGTGCCTGGAGTCCCGACCCGAGCTACTCCTACAATGAGCAGTTCTTC	CAWSPDPSYSYNEQFF
TRBJ2-7	13	few	TRBV2	TRBD2	TGTGCCATGACTAGCGGGAGGTTCAACGAGCAGTACTTC	CAMTSGRFNEQYF
TRBJ2-7	12	-	TRBV9	-	TGTGCCAGCAGCGCGTCGACTGGCGAGCAGTACTTC	CASSASTGEQYF
TRBJ2-3	16	-	TRBV18	-	TGTGCCAGCTCACGAGAGCCAGGGGTTAGCACAGATACGCAGTATTTT	CASSREPGVSTDTQYF
TRBJ2-1	12	few	TRBV29-1	TRBD2	TGCAGCGCGACTAGCGGGAGCAATGAGCAGTTCTTC	CSATSGSNEQFF
TRBJ1-3	18	-	TRBV4-1	-	TGCGCCAGCAGCCAAAGGAACCTCGGTGTCCACTCTGGAAACACCATATATTTT	CASSQRNLGVHSGNTIYF
TRBJ2-5	13	-	TRBV6-5	-	TGTGCCAGCAGGGGCGTGGGGGTTGGGACCCAGTACTTC	CASRGVGVGTQYF
TRBJ2-3	16	-	TRBV9	-	TGTGCCAGCAGCGGAGGGGACGCCTATAGCACAGATACGCAGTATTTT	CASSGGDAYSTDTQYF
TRBJ2-5	14	-	TRBV5-1	-	TGCGCCAGCAGCTTGTGGGCGAAACAAGAGACCCAGTACTTC	CASSLWAKQETQYF
TRBJ1-5	16	-	TRBV11-2	-	TGTGCCAGCAGCTTAGACAGGGCTTGGCATCATCAGCCCCAGCATTTT	CASSLDRAWHHQPQHF
TRBJ2-7	15	-	TRBV30	-	TGTGCCTCCCAATGGAGTATTTCTCAGGGGTACGAGCAGTACTTC	CASQWSISQGYEQYF
TRBJ1-4	19	-	TRBV5-6	-	TGTGCCAGCAGCTTTGGTTGGTGGAGAACAGGGTTTGCTAATGAAAAACTGTTTTTT	CASSFGWWRTGFANEKLFF
TRBJ2-1	15	-	TRBV4-2	TRBD2	TGTGCCAGCAGCCCTAGCGGGAGGGCCAGGAATGAGCAGTTCTTC	CASSPSGRARNEQFF
TRBJ2-7	15	-	TRBV4-2	-	TGTGCCAGCAGCCTACTAGGAGGGGCGACCTACGAGCAGTACTTC	CASSLLGGATYEQYF
TRBJ2-3	14	-	TRBV5-1	-	TGCGCCAGCAGCTTGCCCGGGATCGGAGATACGCAGTATTTT	CASSLPGIGDTQYF
TRBJ2-5	16	once	TRBV11-2	-	TGTGCCAGCAGCTTAAGTGAGCAGGGCGTCTACGAGACCCAGTACTTC	CASSLSEQGVYETQYF
TRBJ1-4	14	-	TRBV4-2	-	TGTGCCAGCAGCCAAGTTGAGGCCAATGAAAAACTGTTTTTT	CASSQVEANEKLFF
TRBJ2-7	18	-	TRBV27	TRBD2	TGTGCCAGCAGTCCCCGAGGGACTAGCGGGAGGGGAACCTACGAGCAGTACTTC	CASSPRGTSGRGTYEQYF
TRBJ1-1	12	-	TRBV29-1	-	TGCAGCGTTCGGGGGGTCGGCACTGAAGCTTTCTTT	CSVRGVGTEAFF
TRBJ1-3	15	-	TRBV4-2	TRBD1	TGTGCCAGCAGCGCCGGGACAGCTTCTGGAAACACCATATATTTT	CASSAGTASGNTIYF
TRBJ1-1	13	-	TRBV6-6	-	TGTGCCAGTTACGGGGCGAGCCTCTTGCGAGCTTTCTTT	CASYGASLLRAFF
TRBJ2-7	16	once	TRBV10-3	-	TGTGCCATCAGTGAGTCCGGGGAGGTTCTGAGCTACGAGCAGTACTTC	CAISESGEVLSYEQYF
TRBJ2-7	15	-	TRBV28	-	TGTGCCAGCAGTTTAGGACCCACAGCCACCTACGAGCAGTACTTC	CASSLGPTATYEQYF
TRBJ1-6	12	-	TRBV6-5	-	TGTGCCAGCAGTGTCCGAGGGTCACCCCTCCACTTT	CASSVRGSPLHF
TRBJ1-4	11	-	TRBV20-1	-	TGCAGTGCTAGTCCATCTGAAAAACTGTTTTTT	CSASPSEKLFF
TRBJ1-2	14	-	TRBV5-1	-	TGCGCCAGCAGCGGGGGGACGGCTAACTATGGCTACACCTTC	CASSGGTANYGYTF
TRBJ2-1	18	-	TRBV14	TRBD2	TGTGCCAGCAGCCAAGGAATCGGAAGCGGGGGCTGGTACAATGAGCAGTTCTTC	CASSQGIGSGGWYNEQFF
TRBJ2-1	16	few	TRBV7-2	-	TGTGCCAGCAGCTCTTCGGTATCCTACTCCTACAATGAGCAGTTCTTC	CASSSSVSYSYNEQFF
TRBJ2-5	17	once	TRBV7-6	TRBD2	TGTGCCAGCAGCTTAGAGCTAGGACTAGCGAGTCAAGAGACCCAGTACTTC	CASSLELGLASQETQYF
TRBJ1-4	16	-	TRBV5-1	-	TGCGCCAGCAGCTTGGCCATCGGTGCAACTAATGAAAAACTGTTTTTT	CASSLAIGATNEKLFF
TRBJ1-3	14	-	TRBV18	-	TGTGCCAGCTCACCCAGGGCTGAAGGAAACACCATATATTTT	CASSPRAEGNTIYF
TRBJ1-4	14	-	TRBV6-5	-	TGTGCCAGCAGCCCCGCCTGGACTAATGAAAAACTGTTTTTT	CASSPAWTNEKLFF
TRBJ1-4	15	once	TRBV9	-	TGTGCCGGCAGCGTAACTGGGGGGCCAGGTGAAAAACTGTTTTTT	CAGSVTGGPGEKLFF
TRBJ1-5	11	once	TRBV28	-	TGTGCCACCCGGAGGGGTGTGGCCCAGCATTTT	CATRRGVAQHF
TRBJ2-3	18	-	TRBV27	TRBD2	TGTGCCAGCAGTTTTCGTCCGTACGTAACGGGGGGGTCAGATACGCAGTATTTT	CASSFRPYVTGGSDTQYF